This TCR beta chain is drawn from a study of human T cells and chemical hapten exposure. For the study at large: DPC 0.01% went on the upper back by patch test, with reading at 6 days. Patients, mostly women, had alopecia areata, alopecia totalis or alopecia universalis.

TCRdb passed the RACE reads through MiXCR, listing each CDR3 protein once. The sample lists 95,000 or so distinct CDR3 sequences, 11% occurring once. Germline CDR1 reads LGHDT; CDR2 reads YNNKEL (reference sequence). V gave up 5 bases and J gave up 9 bases; unmatched junction bases: 9. CDR3 length: 15 amino acids. The time point denotes: patch test 2, 6 weeks after DPC sensitization. Treatment described: therapeutic diphenylcyclopropenone sensitization with weekly scalp DPC. Whole-study findings and limits: Donors, who had alopecia, may show an immune response that differs from healthy people's.

This clonotype was observed many times. The antigen is not known. This sample comprised whole blood, obtained in connection with sensitization to the hapten diphenylcyclopropenone (DPC). This sequence originates from a middle-aged woman with alopecia areata. Some clones in this sample may be carry-over from other donors' samples. The chain is built from TRBV3-1 and TRBJ1-6; 8 bases line up with TRBD1. This CDR3 is CASSAPGTGFSPLHF. DNA for the CDR3: TGTGCCAGCAGCGCTCCCGGGACAGGATTTTCACCCCTCCACTTT.